The clone carrying this T cell receptor beta chain is a singleton in its sample. The source of the sample is a study of blood T cell repertoires in COVID-19. Study-wide background: Sites across the United States, Italy and Spain contributed samples from acute and convalescent COVID-19.

As handled by the study authors: Amplification of reference gene primers was used by the study to estimate nucleated cell counts. Some clones are missing from TCRdb's copy, which holds only in-frame ones; the method was immunoSEQ multiplex PCR. V, J and clone size reflect that table, while D and trimming were determined from the DNA. The sample records about 350,000 clones, roughly nine tenths being singletons. Trimming shortened V by 6 bases and J by 7 bases, and 29 bases separated the two germline ends. Germline lookup yields CDR1 MNHEY and CDR2 SMNVEV (reference sequence). This CDR3 contains 18 residues. Recruited during active infection, patients (from Seattle) were subsequently followed longitudinally.

This sequence was found in an older woman with COVID-19, enrolled during active disease. Material: peripheral blood. V gene TRBV27 combines with J gene TRBJ2-3; D is perhaps TRBD2 (6 bases). CDR3 protein: CASSPGILARKFGNTQYF. The CDR3 region has the DNA TGTGCCAGCAGCCCCGGGATACTAGCCCGGAAATTTGGAAATACGCAGTATTTT.